This TCR beta chain is drawn from a study of blood T cell repertoires in COVID-19. The overall study: The United States, Italy and Spain supplied acute and convalescent COVID-19 samples. Sample material is recorded as cDNA or gDNA derived from T cells, B-cell-depleted T cells, or PBMCs.

Trimming took 5 bases from V and 7 from J; bases not matched to a gene: 6. The germline CDR1 and CDR2 sequences are MDHEN and SYDVKM. The CDR3 loop spans 14 amino acids. While infection was still active, Seattle patients were enrolled and then followed longitudinally. Produced via immunoSEQ multiplex PCR; TCRdb's table is partial and in-frame only. This sample yields about 250,000 clones, of which more than 70% are seen a single time; roughly 6% belongs to the top ten. The chain employs TRBV28 and TRBJ2-7; 12 bases are a match to TRBD1. This clonotype was sampled from a woman aged 25 to 39 with COVID-19, enrolled during active disease. Source material: peripheral blood. CDR3: CASSTGQGALEQYV. DNA of the CDR3: TGTGCCAGCAGTACGGGACAGGGGGCGCTTGAGCAGTACGTC.